This TCR beta chain was profiled in a study of T cell repertoires in cytomegalovirus infection. About the research overall: Matching HLA type, along with CMV infection, was indicated by public TCR beta signatures. General study findings and limits: The response measured ex vivo was dominated by TCR beta clonotypes (HLA-C-restricted and CMV-specific). Cumulative frequency (of public TCR beta family members) identified carriers of CMV plus the relevant HLA.

TCRdb reprocessed the reads with MiXCR, giving one entry per CDR3 protein. This table holds some 800,000 distinct CDR3 sequences, approximately 32% found once. This clonotype appeared a single time. Its target is unknown. Germline loops: CDR1 MNHEY, CDR2 SVGEGT. The V end was cut by 8 bases, the J end by 3 bases, with 13 bases between. The CDR3 sequence is 13 residues long. The rearrangement uses TRBV6-2 or TRBV6-3 and TRBJ1-2; D ambiguous. This sequence was found in a human donor in good health (CMV status not recorded). Some clones in this sample may be carry-over from other donors' samples. The source was cultured CD8+ T cells from PBMCs, collected from culture after CMV antigen stimulation. The CDR3 loop reads CASLGLRYYGYTF. CDR3 DNA: TGTGCCAGCCTAGGACTGAGATACTATGGCTACACCTTC.